The 12 T cell receptor beta chains below were found in one sample sequenced in a study of a mutant IDH1 vaccine in newly diagnosed glioma. Their antigen targets remain unknown. Repertoires were generated with immunoSEQ multiplex PCR, while TCRdb's copy carries only in-frame clones and drops some. The sample yields some 64,000 clones, about four fifths seen once. Time point reported: week 11, during vaccination. Doses consisted of 300 ug of mutant IDH1 20-mer peptide each, paired with topical imiquimod. The sample consisted of PBMCs, taken from a glioma patient whose treatment included an IDH1 peptide vaccine. These receptor sequences come from a man aged 45-65 years with glioma.

The chain joins TRBV6-4 to TRBJ2-3; tentatively, D is TRBD1 (6 bases). The ends were cut back, 5 bases at V and 3 bases at J, with 12 bases in the middle. Germline V gene sequence: CDR1 MRHNA, CDR2 SNTAGT. This CDR3 is built from 14 residues. This chain's CDR3 is CASSYRTDTDTQYF. Written as DNA, the CDR3 is TGTGCCAGCAGTTATAGGACAGATACAGATACGCAGTATTTT.

The chain is built from TRBV7-2 and TRBJ1-5; D remains unclear. This CDR3 has 14 residues. V was cut by 5 bases and J by 7 bases, with 15 bases left in between. Germline assignment: CDR1 SGHTA and CDR2 FQGNSA. The CDR3 reads CASSPNRGSQPQHF. DNA of the CDR3: TGTGCCAGCAGCCCGAATCGGGGTAGCCAGCCCCAGCATTTT. The whole variable domain, remainder taken from reference TRBV7-2 and TRBJ1-5, is GAGVSQSPSNKVTEKGKDVELRCDPISGHTALYWYRQSLGQGLEFLIYFQGNSAPDKSGLPSDRFSAERTGGSVSTLTIQRTQQEDSAVYLCASSPNRGSQPQHFGDGTRLSIL.

V is TRBV10-3 and J is TRBJ2-3; 7 bases match TRBD1. Germline V gene sequence: CDR1 ENHRY, CDR2 SYGVKD. This CDR3 has 15 amino acids. After removal of 10 bases from V and 2 bases from J, the junction contained 12 bases not matched to a gene. CDR3 nucleotides: TGTGCCACCGAAATGACAGGGTCCCTCACAGATACGCAGTATTTT. This encodes CATEMTGSLTDTQYF.

The J gene is TRBJ2-7, the V gene TRBV10-3, with 9 positions matching TRBD1. Per germline, CDR1 ENHRY and CDR2 SYGVKD. Unmatched junction bases numbered 9, after V lost 2 bases and J lost 4 bases. This CDR3 has 16 residues. The DNA for the CDR3 is TGTGCCATCAGTGAGGAGGGGGACAGGGCTAAGTACGAGCAGTACTTC. Protein sequence: CAISEEGDRAKYEQYF.

This clone was detected once. The chain links TRBV28 to TRBJ1-2; unclear D gene. Germline V gene sequence: CDR1 MDHEN, CDR2 SYDVKM. With 5 bases removed from V and 4 bases from J, the gap between germline ends came to 11 bases. The CDR3 has 13 amino acids. In DNA, the CDR3 is TGTGCCAGCAGTCGACCTTCCTCCTATGGCTACACCTTC. Amino acid sequence: CASSRPSSYGYTF.

Remarks on this clone: Its ends do not fully match the called genes, so a read error is possible. The sample holds other DNA sequences that translate to the same CDR3. The J gene is TRBJ2-3, the V gene TRBV30, with D unresolved. The CDR3 contains 15 residues. Germline values: CDR1 GTSNPN, CDR2 SVGIG (reference sequence). The CDR3 region is CAWSVLYNIEDTQYF. CDR3 nucleotide sequence: TGTGCCTGGAGTGTACTGTACAATATTGAGGATACACAGTATTTT.

The chain joins TRBV5-8 to TRBJ2-7, with a tentative D call TRBD1 (6 bases). Germline CDR1 is SGHTS and CDR2 is YDEGEE. The CDR3 is made up of 15 amino acids. Trimming took off 4 bases at V and 0 bases at J, with 14 bases between the two ends. DNA for the CDR3: TGTGCCAGCAGCCCCGGACAGCAGAGCTCCTACGAGCAGTACTTC. Encoded protein: CASSPGQQSSYEQYF.

This chain links TRBV19 with TRBJ1-1; 9 nucleotides align to TRBD1. Germline V gene data show CDR1 as LNHDA and CDR2 as SQIVND (reference sequence). V shed 6 bases and J 0 bases; nucleotides not matched to a gene: 8. The length of the CDR3 is 16 residues. The CDR3 nucleotides are TGTGCCAGTAGGGGACAGGGAAAGGGGATGAACACTGAAGCTTTCTTT. Encoded protein: CASRGQGKGMNTEAFF.

This sequence joins TRBV9 and TRBJ2-3; TRBD2 is a possible D gene (6 bases). This CDR3 spans 15 amino acids. In germline, CDR1 is SGDLS, CDR2 YYNGEE. V gave up 0 bases and J gave up 1 base, with 9 bases separating them. In DNA form, the CDR3 reads TGTGCCAGCAGCGTAGGGGGGGAGGGCACAGATACGCAGTATTTT. It translates to CASSVGGEGTDTQYF.

This clone was seen more than once but under ten times. The J gene is TRBJ1-3, the V gene TRBV5-1; maybe TRBD1 (6 bases). This CDR3 is 15 amino acids long. From germline, CDR1 is SGHRS and CDR2 YFSETQ. The germline V and J ends were trimmed by 5 bases and 0 bases, with 12 bases remaining between them. CDR3 DNA: TGCGCCAGCAGGCCGACAGGCGGCTCTGGAAACACCATATATTTT. This codes for CASRPTGGSGNTIYF.

The chain has TRBV6-5 and TRBJ1-1; D not resolved. The CDR3 is 13 amino acids. Germline CDR1 reads MNHEY; CDR2 reads SVGAGI. V was clipped by 0 bases and J by 6 bases, with 8 bases between them. The CDR3 DNA follows: TGTGCCAGCAGTTACTCGAGTCTTTCTGAAGCTTTCTTT. Translating gives CASSYSSLSEAFF.

The CDR3 DNA reads TGTGCCAGCTCACCGAATCTAGCGGGACGTTACAATGAGCAGTTCTTC. It yields the protein CASSPNLAGRYNEQFF. The rearrangement joins TRBV18 to TRBJ2-1; TRBD2 agrees at 9 bases. Germline CDR1 is KGHSH and CDR2 is LQKENI. V lost 3 bases, J lost 4 bases, and 7 bases stayed unmatched. The CDR3 consists of 16 residues.